One sample yielded the 11 T cell receptor beta chains listed below, sequenced in a study of cytomegalovirus exposure and HLA in healthy donors. The repertoire was sequenced with immunoSEQ multiplex PCR; TCRdb's copy has only in-frame clones and lacks some. The table lists about 250,000 clones, more than 85% of them singletons. Sequencing was performed on PBMCs. Every receptor here comes from a man younger than 35 in good health and CMV-seropositive.

The chain carries TRBV4-3 and TRBJ2-1; TRBD1 aligns across 9 bases. Germline V gene lookup returns CDR1 LGHNA and CDR2 YSLEER. The CDR3 extends over 15 amino acids. V lost 5 bases and J lost 8; bases outside the gene matches: 10. CDR3 sequence (DNA): TGCGCCAGCAGCGAAAGAGGGACAGGGCGAGATGAGCAGTTCTTC. Translation: CASSERGTGRDEQFF.

The rearrangement links TRBV19 to TRBJ1-2, with 7 bases fitting TRBD1. This CDR3 comprises 15 residues. From germline, CDR1 is LNHDA and CDR2 SQIVND (reference sequence). V dropped 5 bases and J dropped 0; count of bases not matched to a gene: 6. CDR3 region: CASSQDRSANYGYTF. The CDR3 nucleotides are TGTGCCAGTAGTCAGGACAGGTCCGCTAACTATGGCTACACCTTC.

The CDR3 DNA follows: TGCGCCAGCAGCCCACGGGACTCTCGCCCCGGGGAGCTGTTTTTT. This translates into CASSPRDSRPGELFF. This chain links TRBV4-1 with TRBJ2-2; weak D call: TRBD2 (6 bases). Per germline, CDR1 MGHRA and CDR2 YSYEKL. Trimming removed 4 bases at V and 6 bases at J, with 15 bases between. The CDR3 consists of 15 residues.

The CDR3 nucleotides read TGCGCCAGCAGCCAGGGACTAGCGCGGTCCTACGAGCAGTACTTC. This sequence encodes CASSQGLARSYEQYF. The rearrangement uses TRBV4-3 and TRBJ2-7, with TRBD2 matching 10 bases. Germline V lookup: CDR1 LGHNA, CDR2 YSLEER. The CDR3 loop spans 15 amino acids. Trimming took 3 bases from V and 1 from J; bases not matched to a gene: 3.

CDR3 DNA: TGTGCCAGCAGCGTAGAGGGACAGAACACCGGGGAGCTGTTTTTT. This translates into CASSVEGQNTGELFF. The chain is built from TRBV9 and TRBJ2-2; D may be TRBD1 (6 bases). The CDR3 totals 15 residues. Trimming left V 0 bases short and J 1 base short, with 7 bases between. Germline CDR1 reads SGDLS; CDR2 reads YYNGEE.

The J gene is TRBJ2-6, the V gene TRBV9; the D is unclear. CDR3 length: 16 residues. The V end lost 4 bases, the J end lost 0 bases, and 11 bases lay between the germline ends. Germline V CDR1 and CDR2: SGDLS, YYNGEE. The CDR3, as DNA: TGTGCCAGCAGCCCACAGCATTCCTCTGGGGCCAACGTCCTGACTTTC. Encoded protein: CASSPQHSSGANVLTF.

This sequence joins TRBV7-2 and TRBJ2-6, with D unresolved. V was trimmed by 6 bases and J by 3 bases, leaving 3 bases between them. The CDR3 totals 12 residues. CDR1 and CDR2 from the germline V gene are SGHTA and FQGNSA. The CDR3 region is CASSGGANVLTF. The CDR3 DNA follows: TGTGCCAGCAGTGGTGGGGCCAACGTCCTGACTTTC.

This clone was found once. V and J are TRBV28 and TRBJ1-5, with TRBD1 matching over 9 bases. Germline CDR1 is MDHEN and CDR2 is SYDVKM. J gave up 8 bases and V 4 bases, and 6 bases lay outside the gene matches. The CDR3 consists of 14 residues. The CDR3 is CASSSGQGVEPQHF. CDR3 DNA: TGTGCCAGCAGTTCGGGACAGGGTGTAGAGCCCCAGCATTTT.

This clone was found many times. The CDR3 DNA sequence: TGTGCCACCCGGTCGAGGGAAAACACTGAAGCTTTCTTT. Translation gives CATRSRENTEAFF. The V gene is TRBV6-1, the J gene TRBJ1-1, with D unresolved. The ends were cut back, 10 bases at V and 2 bases at J, with 14 bases in the middle. The germline V gene encodes CDR1 MNHNS and CDR2 SASEGT. The CDR3 contains 13 residues.

The V call is TRBV5-4, the J call TRBJ2-5, with D possibly TRBD2 on 5 matching bases. Germline CDR1 is SGHNT and CDR2 is YYREEE (reference sequence). Trimming cost V 4 bases and J 5 bases, with 15 bases left between them. The CDR3 has 14 amino acids. The CDR3: CASSADYLSETQYF. In DNA form, the CDR3 reads TGTGCCAGCAGCGCTGACTACCTGTCGGAGACCCAGTACTTC.

V is TRBV28 and J is TRBJ2-7; TRBD1 matches 8 bases. V lost 5 bases, J lost 1 base, and 16 bases stayed unmatched. This CDR3 contains 18 residues. The germline V gene has CDR1 MDHEN and CDR2 SYDVKM. The CDR3 sequence is CASSPLGQDRANSYEQYF. For the CDR3, the DNA is TGTGCCAGCAGTCCCCTAGGTCAGGACAGGGCCAATTCCTACGAGCAGTACTTC.